These T cell receptor beta chains were read from a single sample in a study of blood T cells in healthy people across ages. TCRdb re-called the 5' RACE reads through MiXCR, storing one row per CDR3 protein. The top ten hold around 16% of the sample, which has roughly 900,000 distinct CDR3 sequences, around 30% seen once. The sequencing sample was made of blood. The source is a woman of 80 years or more in good health. Both conserved end residues are part of each CDR3. The order of the fields is clone size, D gene, J gene, V gene, CDR3 DNA, CDR3 protein. A D gene is named only where the DNA matches it firmly. Only some rows state a clone size, as once, few, many or a class for expanded clones.

many | NA | TRBJ1-2 | TRBV29-1 | TGCAGCGTTGACGACAGCCTAAATTCTAACTATGGCTACACCTTC | CSVDDSLNSNYGYTF
NA | TRBD1 | TRBJ2-7 | TRBV7-2 | TGTGCCAGCAGCCAGGGGGCTAAGGAGCAGTACTTC | CASSQGAKEQYF
NA | NA | TRBJ1-2 | TRBV19 | TGTGCCAGTACCGTAGGGGGGCTGGGGAACTATGGCTACACCTTC | CASTVGGLGNYGYTF
NA | NA | TRBJ2-7 | TRBV18 | TGTGCCAGCTCACCAGAGTTGAGGGAGCAGTACTTC | CASSPELREQYF
many | NA | TRBJ2-1 | TRBV20-1 | TGCAGTGCTATAAGCCGATCAGGGGAGCGGTACAATGAGCAGTTCTTC | CSAISRSGERYNEQFF
few | NA | TRBJ2-1 | TRBV12-3/TRBV12-4 | TGTGCCAGCAGTTCGGGATGGTACAATGAGCAGTTCTTC | CASSSGWYNEQFF
few | NA | TRBJ1-2 | TRBV7-9 | TGTGCCTCATGGGGAGTCCTTTATGGCTACACCTTC | CASWGVLYGYTF
few | NA | TRBJ1-5 | TRBV7-2 | TGTGCCAGCAGCTTAGTTGGGGCGGAAGGTCAGCCCCAGCATTTT | CASSLVGAEGQPQHF
many | TRBD2 | TRBJ2-3 | TRBV9 | TGTGCCAGCAGCCCACCGGGACTAGCGGGGGGGCGGGCAGATACGCAGTATTTT | CASSPPGLAGGRADTQYF
NA | NA | TRBJ1-2 | TRBV2 | TGTGCCAGCAGTGAATCGGGACCAAACTATGGCTACACCTTC | CASSESGPNYGYTF
NA | NA | TRBJ1-4 | TRBV30 | TGTGCCTGGGGGGGACTCTCGACAACTAATGAAAAACTGTTTTTT | CAWGGLSTTNEKLFF
NA | NA | TRBJ2-1 | TRBV5-1 | TGCGCCAGCAGCTTTGGAGTGCGTGAGCAGTTCTTC | CASSFGVREQFF
many | NA | TRBJ2-5 | TRBV7-2 | TGTGCCAGCAGCTTAGCGATTGGGGCACAAGAGACCCAGTACTTC | CASSLAIGAQETQYF
NA | NA | TRBJ1-1 | TRBV5-5 | TGTGCCAGCAGCTTGGTGTCAGGGAAGATGACTGAAGCTTTCTTT | CASSLVSGKMTEAFF
many | NA | TRBJ2-3 | TRBV20-1 | TGCAGTGCTAGAGAAGGAACCGCGAGCGCAGATACGCAGTATTTT | CSAREGTASADTQYF
NA | NA | TRBJ2-5 | TRBV7-8 | TGTGCCAGCAGCTTAGGGATAGGGTATCCTAGCCAGTACTTC | CASSLGIGYPSQYF
NA | NA | TRBJ2-2 | TRBV15 | TGTGCCACCAGCACGATACTACAGGGAAGGACCGGGGAGCTGTTTTTT | CATSTILQGRTGELFF
many | NA | TRBJ2-7 | TRBV6-2/TRBV6-3 | TGTGCCAGCAGCCCCACGGGACTGCCCTACGAGCAGTACTTC | CASSPTGLPYEQYF
NA | NA | TRBJ1-4 | TRBV20-1 | TGCAGTGCTAGAGATGGGGCAACTAATGAAAAACTGTTTTTT | CSARDGATNEKLFF
NA | TRBD1 | TRBJ2-2 | TRBV6-2/TRBV6-3 | TGTGCCAGCAGTTACATCGGCGGGACAGGGGGCTTTGGCGGGGAGCTGTTTTTT | CASSYIGGTGGFGGELFF
many | NA | TRBJ1-2 | TRBV4-3 | TGCGCCAGCAGCCAAGGAAGGTTGGGGGGGGCGATCGTTGGCTACACCTTC | CASSQGRLGGAIVGYTF